The 15 T cell receptor beta chains listed next were all sequenced from one sample in a study of cytomegalovirus exposure and HLA in healthy donors. The PCR had 60 Vbeta and 13 Jbeta primers. Clones were read by immunoSEQ multiplex PCR, and TCRdb kept only the in-frame ones, dropping some. Among approximately 100,000 clones listed, roughly four fifths were seen once. The sequenced sample was PBMCs. These receptors originate from a male donor in good health and CMV-seropositive.

This chain links TRBV5-1 with TRBJ2-2, with TRBD1 matching 7 bases. From germline, CDR1 is SGHRS and CDR2 YFSETQ. V lost 4 bases, J lost 4 bases, and 16 bases stayed unmatched. CDR3 length: 18 amino acids. DNA of the CDR3: TGCGCCAGCAGCCGTAACGACAGGGAATCGGTCTCCACCGGGGAGCTGTTTTTT. This gives the protein CASSRNDRESVSTGELFF.

The V call is TRBV7-8, the J call TRBJ1-5; D unclear. This CDR3 comprises 15 residues. Trimming stripped 5 bases from V and 1 base from J, with 12 bases between. From germline, CDR1 is SGHVS and CDR2 FQNEAQ. This CDR3 is CASSAGFSSNQPQHF. The CDR3 DNA reads as TGTGCCAGCAGCGCGGGGTTTTCAAGCAATCAGCCCCAGCATTTT.

The chain couples TRBV7-9 to TRBJ2-7, with 8 bases aligning to TRBD1. The trim removed 5 bases at V and 2 bases at J, leaving 11 bases unmatched. The V gene's germline CDR1 is SEHNR and CDR2 FQNEAQ (reference sequence). This CDR3 is built from 16 residues. CDR3 residues: CASSPQPGQDTYEQYF. The CDR3 nucleotides are TGTGCCAGCAGCCCTCAGCCGGGACAGGACACCTACGAGCAGTACTTC.

This chain links TRBV9 with TRBJ2-3, with 7 bases identical to TRBD2. The CDR3 loop spans 16 amino acids. The trim removed 0 bases at V and 0 bases at J, leaving 4 bases unmatched. Per the germline V gene, CDR1 is SGDLS and CDR2 is YYNGEE. The CDR3 DNA sequence: TGTGCCAGCAGCGTAGAGGTGGGACTAAGCACAGATACGCAGTATTTT. Its protein product is CASSVEVGLSTDTQYF.

The chain recombines TRBV6-1 with TRBJ2-3; 11 bases fit TRBD2. Trimming removed 6 bases from V and 2 bases from J; junction bases left unmatched: 4. This CDR3 is 15 amino acids long. Per the germline V gene, CDR1 is MNHNS and CDR2 is SASEGT. CDR3 residues: CASSLAGGTTDTQYF. Here the CDR3 DNA reads TGTGCCAGCAGCCTAGCGGGGGGTACCACAGATACGCAGTATTTT.

The chain has TRBV5-1 and TRBJ2-7; 11 bases match TRBD2. CDR1 is SGHRS, CDR2 YFSETQ, per germline. J was trimmed by 3 bases and V by 4 bases; bases with no gene match: 18. The CDR3 is 19 residues long. CDR3 sequence: CASSPPAGTSGRSSYEQYF. The CDR3 DNA is TGCGCCAGCAGCCCACCCGCGGGGACTAGCGGCCGCTCGAGCTACGAGCAGTACTTC.

This clone was recorded a few times. This rearrangement joins TRBV28 to TRBJ2-3; 9 bases are a match to TRBD2. This CDR3 region has 14 residues. From germline, CDR1 is MDHEN and CDR2 SYDVKM. After removal of 2 bases from V and 4 bases from J, the junction contained 1 base not matched to a gene. In DNA form, the CDR3 reads TGTGCCAGCAGTTTAGCGGGGGGGCCAGATACGCAGTATTTT. This sequence encodes CASSLAGGPDTQYF.

In its sample, this clone was seen once. The V gene is TRBV5-1, the J gene TRBJ2-7, with D tentatively TRBD2 (6 bases). The CDR3 has 15 amino acids. Trimming stripped 5 bases from V and 3 bases from J, with 18 bases between. From germline, CDR1 is SGHRS and CDR2 YFSETQ. CDR3 residues: CASRIQEGPYYEQYF. The DNA of the CDR3 is TGCGCCAGCAGAATCCAGGAGGGCCCCTACTACGAGCAGTACTTC.

The chain recombines TRBV6-5 with TRBJ1-1; the D is unclear. This CDR3 region has 13 residues. The germline gives CDR1 MNHEY, CDR2 SVGAGI. V lost 6 bases to trimming and J lost 4 bases, with 12 bases between them. The CDR3 reads CASSLHEGTEAFF. CDR3 DNA sequence: TGTGCCAGCAGCCTACATGAGGGCACTGAAGCTTTCTTT.

This clone was seen only a few times. The chain has TRBV6-5 and TRBJ1-1; possibly TRBD1 for D (6 bases). Trimming cost V 6 bases and J 1 base, with 12 bases left between them. Germline V gene data show CDR1 as MNHEY and CDR2 as SVGAGI. The CDR3 extends over 14 amino acids. This CDR3 reads CASSTGRANTEAFF. CDR3 coding DNA: TGTGCCAGCAGCACAGGGAGGGCGAACACTGAAGCTTTCTTT.

The chain combines TRBV7-2 with TRBJ1-3, with D maybe TRBD1 (6 bases). This CDR3 is built from 15 residues. V was pared by 5 bases and J by 0 bases, with 11 bases between. The V gene's germline CDR1 is SGHTA and CDR2 FQGNSA. Here the CDR3 DNA reads TGTGCCAGCAGCAACGACAGGAGCTCTGGAAACACCATATATTTT. Its translation: CASSNDRSSGNTIYF.

The rearrangement uses TRBV9 and TRBJ1-1; weak D call: TRBD1 (6 bases). Germline V CDR1 and CDR2: SGDLS, YYNGEE. This CDR3 is 15 amino acids long. Trimming shortened V by 0 bases and J by 0 bases, and 9 bases separated the two germline ends. CDR3 protein: CASSVVGQLNTEAFF. The CDR3 nucleotides are TGTGCCAGCAGCGTAGTCGGACAGTTGAACACTGAAGCTTTCTTT.

The chain uses TRBV27 and TRBJ1-2, with TRBD1 matching over 10 bases. Losses at the gene ends were 6 bases for V and 6 bases for J; bases not matched to a gene: 4. CDR1 is MNHEY, CDR2 SMNVEV, per germline (reference sequence). CDR3 length equals 13 residues. The CDR3 DNA reads as TGTGCCAGCAGACCGACAGGGGGCGATGGCTACACCTTC. This codes for CASRPTGGDGYTF.

This sequence joins TRBV5-1 and TRBJ2-5, with 11 bases identical to TRBD2. Germline values: CDR1 SGHRS, CDR2 YFSETQ. The CDR3 loop spans 16 amino acids. With 0 bases clipped from V and 4 bases from J, the junction kept 5 bases outside the gene matches. CDR3 coding DNA: TGCGCCAGCAGCTTGGCCTATAGCGGGGGGGCAGAGACCCAGTACTTC. Its translation is CASSLAYSGGAETQYF.

This clone was observed once. The V and J genes are TRBV28 and TRBJ2-3, with TRBD2 identical over 9 bases. With 5 bases clipped from V and 5 bases from J, the junction kept 14 bases outside the gene matches. Looked up from germline, CDR1 is MDHEN and CDR2 is SYDVKM. There are 17 residues in the CDR3. The CDR3 DNA sequence: TGTGCCAGCAGTACAACGACATCTAGCGGGGATTTAGATACGCAGTATTTT. Protein sequence: CASSTTTSSGDLDTQYF.